In this sample, the clone carrying this T cell receptor beta chain turned up a few times. The record originates from a study of T-cell reconstitution after alpha-beta-depleted transplantation in children. The CDR3 extends over 14 amino acids. V was trimmed by 7 bases and J by 7 bases, leaving 17 bases between them. The germline V gene has CDR1 LGHDT and CDR2 YNNKEL (reference sequence). Preparation of the TCRbeta library involved a method that used unique molecular identifiers. TCRdb independently ran MiXCR on the PCR reads; one entry per CDR3 protein. Among about 540,000 distinct CDR3 sequences listed, about a sixth were seen once.

This specimen was PBMCs from the stem cell graft donor, taken from the stem cell graft. The clonotype comes from a human donor who donated a stem cell graft to a child with acute lymphoblastic leukemia. J is TRBJ1-5 and V is TRBV3-1, with TRBD1 as a possible D gene (6 bases). The CDR3 DNA sequence: TGTGCCAGCATCCCTCGGCCAGGGGCCCAGCCCCAGCATTTT. This codes for CASIPRPGAQPQHF.